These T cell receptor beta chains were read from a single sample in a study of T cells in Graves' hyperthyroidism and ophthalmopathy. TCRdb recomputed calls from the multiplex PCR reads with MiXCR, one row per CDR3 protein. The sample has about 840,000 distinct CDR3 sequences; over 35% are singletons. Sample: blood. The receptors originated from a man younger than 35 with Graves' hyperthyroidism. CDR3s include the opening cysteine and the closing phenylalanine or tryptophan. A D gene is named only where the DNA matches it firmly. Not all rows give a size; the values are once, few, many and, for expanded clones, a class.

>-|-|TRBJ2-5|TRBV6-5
CASSYTRGQETQYF
TGTGCCAGCAGTTACACGCGGGGACAAGAGACCCAGTACTTC
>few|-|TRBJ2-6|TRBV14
CASSHLLKGAGANVLTF
TGTGCCAGCAGCCACCTCCTCAAGGGGGCTGGGGCCAACGTCCTGACTTTC
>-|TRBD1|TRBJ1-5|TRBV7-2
CASSFGTGAFSSNQPQHF
TGTGCCAGCAGCTTCGGGACAGGGGCATTTTCTAGCAATCAGCCCCAGCATTTT
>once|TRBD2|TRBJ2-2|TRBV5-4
CASSLGLAGDLGGELFF
TGTGCCAGCAGCTTGGGACTAGCGGGGGATCTAGGCGGGGAGCTGTTTTTT
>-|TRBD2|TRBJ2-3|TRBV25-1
CASSEYASGRAADTQYF
TGTGCCAGCAGTGAATATGCTAGCGGGAGGGCCGCGGATACGCAGTATTTT
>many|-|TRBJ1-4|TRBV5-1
CASSLGRTREKLFF
TGCGCCAGCAGCTTGGGACGGACCCGAGAAAAACTGTTTTTT
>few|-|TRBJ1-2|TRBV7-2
CASSHHDKAPGGYTF
TGTGCCAGCAGCCATCATGACAAGGCCCCCGGTGGCTACACCTTC
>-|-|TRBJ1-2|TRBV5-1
CASSWDQGSGGYTF
TGCGCCAGCAGCTGGGACCAGGGTAGCGGTGGCTACACCTTC
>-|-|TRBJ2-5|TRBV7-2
CASSSDFETQYF
TGTGCCAGCAGCTCAGATTTTGAGACCCAGTACTTC
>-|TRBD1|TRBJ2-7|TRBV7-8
CASSSTGQGIHEQYF
TGTGCCAGCAGCTCGACGGGACAGGGGATCCACGAGCAGTACTTC
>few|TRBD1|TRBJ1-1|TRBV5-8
CASSLPATGGTEAFF
TGTGCCAGCAGCTTGCCCGCTACAGGGGGCACTGAAGCTTTCTTT
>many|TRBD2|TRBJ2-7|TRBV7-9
CASSLTRGRSYEQYF
TGTGCCAGCAGCTTGACACGCGGGAGATCCTACGAGCAGTACTTC
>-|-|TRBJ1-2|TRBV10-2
CASSPPGGRLGGYTF
TGTGCCAGCTCCCCTCCGGGGGGCCGGTTAGGTGGCTACACCTTC
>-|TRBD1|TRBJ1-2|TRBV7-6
CASSGTGSINYGYTF
TGTGCCAGCAGCGGGACAGGTTCTATCAACTATGGCTACACCTTC
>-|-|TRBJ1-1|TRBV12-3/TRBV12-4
CASSFRGKNTEAFF
TGTGCCAGCAGTTTTAGGGGAAAGAACACTGAAGCTTTCTTT
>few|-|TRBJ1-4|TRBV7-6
CASSPTIPGSEKLFF
TGTGCCAGCAGCCCGACCATCCCGGGATCTGAAAAACTGTTTTTT
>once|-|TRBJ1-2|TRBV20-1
CSDPLGWYTF
TGCAGTGACCCCCTTGGATGGTACACCTTC
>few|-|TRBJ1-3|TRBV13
CASSVRGNTIYF
TGTGCCAGCAGCGTCAGGGGAAACACCATATATTTT
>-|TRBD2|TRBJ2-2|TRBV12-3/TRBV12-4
CASSYTSGINTGELFF
TGTGCCAGCAGCTATACTAGCGGGATAAACACCGGGGAGCTGTTTTTT
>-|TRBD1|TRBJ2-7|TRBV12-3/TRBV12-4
CASTLTGVHEQYF
TGTGCCAGCACCCTGACAGGGGTCCACGAGCAGTACTTC
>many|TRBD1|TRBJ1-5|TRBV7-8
CASSLTGVDQPQHF
TGTGCCAGCAGCTTAACAGGGGTTGATCAGCCCCAGCATTTT
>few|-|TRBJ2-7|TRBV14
CASSQVGRYEQYF
TGTGCCAGCAGCCAAGTCGGCCGCTACGAGCAGTACTTC
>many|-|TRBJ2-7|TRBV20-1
CSARGIYEQYF
TGCAGTGCTAGAGGGATTTACGAGCAGTACTTC
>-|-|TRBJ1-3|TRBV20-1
CSARDEWGSGNTIYF
TGCAGTGCTAGAGATGAGTGGGGATCTGGAAACACCATATATTTT
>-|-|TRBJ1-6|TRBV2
CASSDTGGYNSPLHF
TGTGCCAGCAGTGATACGGGGGGATATAATTCACCCCTCCACTTT
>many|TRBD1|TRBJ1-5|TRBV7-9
CASSLLAGGADQPQHF
TGTGCCAGCAGCTTACTGGCAGGGGGCGCGGATCAGCCCCAGCATTTT
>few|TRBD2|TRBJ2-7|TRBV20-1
CSASSRGVYEQYF
TGCAGTGCTAGTTCGCGGGGGGTCTACGAGCAGTACTTC
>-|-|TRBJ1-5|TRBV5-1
CASNIRPPEGNQPQHF
TGCGCCAGCAACATACGGCCTCCCGAAGGGAATCAGCCCCAGCATTTT
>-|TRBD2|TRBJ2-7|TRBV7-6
CASSTSGTEPEQYF
TGTGCCAGCAGCACCAGCGGGACCGAACCCGAGCAGTACTTC